Here is one T cell receptor (beta chain) with its context. Its recognized antigen is unknown. Base qualities are missing; no much larger clone stands one base away. The immunoSEQ Assay, a bias-controlled multiplex PCR, was used to amplify TCRbeta CDR3 regions from genomic DNA. The authors' analysis ran thus. The number of nucleated cells in each sample was estimated from the amplification of reference gene primers within the assay. To quantify the absolute abundance of each unique TCRbeta CDR3 rearrangement, sequence reads were collapsed and filtered. Productive Simpson clonality was computed per sample as the square root of Simpson's diversity index over productive rearrangements. In TCRdb, the immuneACCESS table is reduced to in-frame sequences with V and J assigned. These tables do not hold every clone; where another copy was compared, an unresolved V gene accounts for under half, and the others remain unexplained. V, J and clone size derive from that table, while D and trimming were established from the DNA sequence. Across this sample there are under 350,000 clones, with 83% seen only once. Of the sample, around 10% falls within the top ten clones.

Another Seattle source contributed samples from volunteer blood donors who had recovered from COVID-19. Collaborating institutions collected whole blood in K2EDTA tubes following their own protocols. For TCRbeta analysis, collaborators shipped samples as frozen whole blood, isolated PBMCs, or DNA extracted from either of those sample types. These data come from a study of blood T cell repertoires in COVID-19 (dated by TCRdb to 2019 to 2021). Describing the broader study: Samples from collaborators originated in the United States, Italy and Spain and spanned both the acute and convalescent phases of COVID-19. The material from the prospective study consisted of cDNA or gDNA derived from T cells, B-cell-depleted T cells, or PBMCs. The dataset comprised deeply sampled blood TCRbeta repertoires from subjects exposed to, actively infected with, or recovered from COVID-19. A freely available public database, intended as a resource for researchers studying the immune response to SARS-CoV-2, is where the repertoires were released. Samples were obtained from the ongoing ImmuneRACE study (first 160 participants) and from 950 to 1,500 subjects provided by 6 global collaborators. Sample metadata almost always included a de-identified subject ID, COVID-19 status, age in years and sex. Where available, HLA class I and class II types were obtained from metadata supplied by the sample provider rather than from assay-based typing. What the research found in general, with its limitations: Clinical and demographic metadata were provided uncurated, with the amount varying by source and participant.

CDR1 LGHNA and CDR2 YSLEER are derived from the germline V gene. V loses 4 bases, J loses 6 bases, and the germline ends lie 15 bases apart. Spanning cysteine to phenylalanine, the CDR3 consists of 15 amino acids. Kept here is only the CDR3 DNA, which spans 45 bases and is read in frame from base 1. Sequenced input: peripheral blood. This TCR derives from a woman between 45 and 60 years old who had recovered from COVID-19. The sequence is built from TRBV4-3 and TRBJ2-2, with the D segment identity uncertain. The DNA sequence is as follows: TGCGCCAGCAGCCCTACCCTTTGGTTTCCCGGGGAGCTGTTTTTT. Translated, it gives CASSPTLWFPGELFF.